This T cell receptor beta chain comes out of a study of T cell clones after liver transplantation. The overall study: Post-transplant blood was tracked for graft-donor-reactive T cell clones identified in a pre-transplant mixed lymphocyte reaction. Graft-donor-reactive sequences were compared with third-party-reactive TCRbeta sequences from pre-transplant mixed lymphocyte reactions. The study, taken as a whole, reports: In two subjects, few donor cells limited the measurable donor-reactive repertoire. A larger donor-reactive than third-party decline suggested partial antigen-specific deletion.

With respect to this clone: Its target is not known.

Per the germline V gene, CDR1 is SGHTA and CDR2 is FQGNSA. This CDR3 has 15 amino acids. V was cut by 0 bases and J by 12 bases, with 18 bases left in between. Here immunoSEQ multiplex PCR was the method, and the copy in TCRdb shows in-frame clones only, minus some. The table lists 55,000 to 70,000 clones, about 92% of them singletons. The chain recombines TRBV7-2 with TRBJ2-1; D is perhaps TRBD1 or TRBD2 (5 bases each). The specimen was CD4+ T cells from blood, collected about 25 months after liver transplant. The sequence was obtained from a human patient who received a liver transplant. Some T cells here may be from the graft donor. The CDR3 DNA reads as TGTGCCAGCAGCTTAGCTGCGGGTGGGGGTTTAGGGCAGTTCTTC. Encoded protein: CASSLAAGGGLGQFF. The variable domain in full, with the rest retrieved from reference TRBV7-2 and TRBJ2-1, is GAGVSQSPSNKVTEKGKDVELRCDPISGHTALYWYRQSLGQGLEFLIYFQGNSAPDKSGLPSDRFSAERTGGSVSTLTIQRTQQEDSAVYLCASSLAAGGGLGQFFGPGTRLTVL.